The clone carrying this TCR beta chain was seen a few times. They ran version v3.0 of the immunoSEQ assay at survey level. Produced via immunoSEQ multiplex PCR; TCRdb's table is partial and in-frame only. The sample includes tens of thousands of clones, 75% to 90% of them seen just once. Germline-derived CDR1 and CDR2 are MGHRA and YSYEKL. Between the trimmed V and J ends, which lost 0 bases and 5 bases, there was a span of 10 bases. CDR3 length: 14 residues. The data belong to a study of long-term antiretroviral therapy in people with HIV. Prior to DNA extraction, the samples held 1-10 million cryopreserved PBMC.

The chain carries TRBV4-1 and TRBJ1-2, with a weak D call TRBD1 (5 bases). The sequences come from unsorted PBMCs, collected 0.4 years after starting antiretroviral therapy. The TCR originated in a man aged 45 to 65 with HIV. The chain's CDR3 is CASSQDPGFYGYTF. The CDR3 region has the DNA TGCGCCAGCAGCCAAGATCCAGGGTTTTATGGCTACACCTTC.